The 27 T cell receptor beta chains in this list originate from one sample, sequenced in a study of blood T cell repertoires in COVID-19 (dated by TCRdb to about 2020). The method behind the library was the immunoSEQ multiplex PCR assay. TCRdb provides this immuneACCESS table in a form limited to in-frame rearrangements. Some clones are lacking; in checked studies, under half of them reflect an unresolved V gene, and why the rest are absent is not known. The sample table lists about 200,000 clones, 88% of them with a count of one. About 1.7% of the sample is taken by the ten largest. The sample comprised peripheral blood. The receptor source for this set is a man aged 18 to 29 with active or convalescent COVID-19.

This chain joins TRBV25-1 and TRBJ2-2; 10 bases align to TRBD2. V lost 4 bases, J lost 3 bases, and 5 bases stayed unmatched. The CDR3 spans 16 residues. The germline gives CDR1 MGHDK, CDR2 SYGVNS. CDR3 nucleotide sequence: TGTGCCAGCAGTGCTTCTAGCGGGAGCCACACCGGGGAGCTGTTTTTT. Translated: CASSASSGSHTGELFF.

The chain uses TRBV7-2 and TRBJ1-5, with D perhaps TRBD1 (5 bases). The CDR3 runs to 15 residues. Looked up from germline, CDR1 is SGHTA and CDR2 is FQGNSA. Trimming cost V 2 bases and J 4 bases, with 12 bases left between them. In DNA form, the CDR3 reads TGTGCCAGCAGCTTATCGGGGGACTCGAATCAGCCCCAGCATTTT. Its protein product is CASSLSGDSNQPQHF.

V usage is TRBV5-6 and J usage is TRBJ2-5, with D possibly matching TRBD1 (6 bases). V lost 0 bases, J lost 7 bases, and 10 bases lay in between. From germline, CDR1 is SGHDT and CDR2 YYEEEE. This CDR3 is built from 13 residues. The CDR3, as DNA: TGTGCCAGCAGCTTGGAATCAGGGGTGACCCAGTACTTC. Translating it yields CASSLESGVTQYF. Combining the CDR3 with reference TRBV5-6 and TRBJ2-5 gives the whole variable domain DAGVTQSPTHLIKTRGQQVTLRCSPKSGHDTVSWYQQALGQGPQFIFQYYEEEERQRGNFPDRFSGHQFPNYSSELNVNALLLGDSALYLCASSLESGVTQYFGPGTRLLVL.

The chain is built from TRBV5-6 and TRBJ1-2, with unresolved D. The CDR3 has 13 amino acids. Trimming shortened V by 4 bases and J by 4 bases, and 11 bases separated the two germline ends. The V gene's germline CDR1 is SGHDT and CDR2 YYEEEE. CDR3: CASSPSWAYGYTF. CDR3 bases: TGTGCCAGCAGCCCCTCGTGGGCCTATGGCTACACCTTC.

This rearrangement joins TRBV11-1 to TRBJ2-1; D is unresolved. Between the trimmed V and J ends, which lost 5 bases and 5 bases, there was a span of 10 bases. The germline gives CDR1 SGHAT, CDR2 FQDESV (reference sequence). This CDR3 contains 13 residues. The CDR3 sequence is CASSTEQHNEQFF. The CDR3 DNA sequence: TGTGCCAGCAGCACGGAACAGCACAATGAGCAGTTCTTC.

The J gene is TRBJ2-5, the V gene TRBV4-2; 7 bases fit TRBD2. Losses at the gene ends were 2 bases for V and 4 bases for J; bases not matched to a gene: 7. The germline V gene has CDR1 LGHNA and CDR2 YNFKEQ. This CDR3 has 15 residues. The CDR3 protein is CASSQTGTTAETQYF. CDR3 nucleotides: TGTGCCAGCAGCCAAACCGGGACTACCGCAGAGACCCAGTACTTC.

The gene calls are TRBV3-1 (or the pseudogene TRBV3-2) and TRBJ2-3; D unclear. The V gene's germline CDR1 is LGHDT and CDR2 YNNKEL (reference sequence). V dropped 4 bases and J dropped 4 bases, with 18 bases sitting between them. This CDR3 spans 16 amino acids. The CDR3 spells CASSPITGVTPDTQYF. CDR3 DNA: TGTGCCAGCAGCCCCATCACTGGAGTGACGCCAGATACGCAGTATTTT.

The chain recombines TRBV2 with TRBJ2-7, with D perhaps matching TRBD2 (5 bases). V was trimmed by 2 bases and J by 2 bases, leaving 7 bases between them. The CDR3 runs 13 residues. The germline V gene encodes CDR1 SNHLY and CDR2 FYNNEI. The CDR3 DNA reads TGTGCCAGCAGTGAACGGGGTCCCTACGAGCAGTACTTC. This codes for CASSERGPYEQYF.

The V call is TRBV10-3, the J call TRBJ1-1; 9 bases line up with TRBD1. V was pared by 0 bases and J by 7 bases, with 6 bases of the junction left unmatched. CDR1 ENHRY and CDR2 SYGVKD come from the germline V gene. This CDR3 is built from 15 residues. The CDR3 sequence is CAISESTGQGDEAFF. CDR3 coding DNA: TGTGCCATCAGTGAGTCGACGGGACAGGGTGATGAAGCTTTCTTT.

CDR3 DNA: TGTGCCAGTAGTATTCTTCTGGCAACTAACTATGGCTACACCTTC. It specifies CASSILLATNYGYTF. This chain connects TRBV19 to TRBJ1-2; D unresolved. Germline V gene data show CDR1 as LNHDA and CDR2 as SQIVND (reference sequence). The ends were cut back, 3 bases at V and 0 bases at J, with 11 bases in the middle. CDR3 size: 15 residues.

V and J are TRBV30 and TRBJ2-5; 7 positions match TRBD2. CDR3 length equals 13 residues. CDR1 is GTSNPN, CDR2 SVGIG, per germline (reference sequence). V was clipped by 4 bases and J by 4 bases; unmatched bases: 6. CDR3 amino acids: CAWNGGGAETQYF. CDR3 in DNA: TGTGCCTGGAATGGGGGAGGGGCAGAGACCCAGTACTTC. The full variable domain, completed using reference TRBV30 and TRBJ2-5, is SQTIHQWPATLVQPVGSPLSLECTVEGTSNPNLYWYRQAAGRGLQLLFYSVGIGQISSEVPQNLSASRPQDRQFILSSKKLLLSDSGFYLCAWNGGGAETQYFGPGTRLLVL.

J is TRBJ1-5 and V is TRBV5-8, with 7 bases identical to TRBD1. V lost 5 bases and J lost 2; bases outside the gene matches: 7. The CDR3 sequence is 15 residues long. Germline V gene sequence: CDR1 SGHTS, CDR2 YDEGEE. CDR3 coding DNA: TGTGCCAGCAGAGAGACAGGGAAGGGCAATCAGCCCCAGCATTTT. Translated: CASRETGKGNQPQHF.

The gene calls are TRBV6-1 and TRBJ2-1; the D gene is possibly TRBD2 (5 bases). The CDR3 has 15 residues. Germline V gene sequence: CDR1 MNHNS, CDR2 SASEGT. Trimming removed 3 bases from V and 5 bases from J, with 14 bases in between. The CDR3 spells CASSDSGGPHNEQFF. In DNA form, the CDR3 reads TGTGCCAGCAGTGACAGCGGAGGCCCTCACAATGAGCAGTTCTTC.

This chain links TRBV18 with TRBJ2-5; no definite D call. V lost 3 bases and J lost 5, with 10 bases in between. CDR3 length: 13 amino acids. The germline V gene encodes CDR1 KGHSH and CDR2 LQKENI. The CDR3 nucleotides read TGTGCCAGCTCACCCCCCTTATCCGAGACCCAGTACTTC. This codes for CASSPPLSETQYF.

The chain carries TRBV24-1 and TRBJ2-5; TRBD2 might be the D (5 bases). This CDR3 is built from 14 residues. Germline V gene lookup returns CDR1 KGHDR and CDR2 SFDVKD. V gave up 4 bases and J gave up 4 bases, with 12 bases separating them. Written as DNA, the CDR3 is TGTGCCACCAGTGACCCCGCCCGGGGAGAGACCCAGTACTTC. This encodes CATSDPARGETQYF.

The chain combines TRBV5-1 with TRBJ1-2, with 9 bases aligning to TRBD1. The CDR3 totals 13 residues. Germline values: CDR1 SGHRS, CDR2 YFSETQ. The V gene end was trimmed by 4 bases and the J gene end by 4 bases; junction bases not matched to a gene: 2. The CDR3 loop is CASSVTGGYGYTF. CDR3 DNA: TGCGCCAGCAGCGTGACAGGGGGCTATGGCTACACCTTC.

This clone was observed a single time. V is TRBV19 and J is TRBJ1-5; the D gene is possibly TRBD1 (6 bases). This CDR3 has 17 residues. From germline, CDR1 is LNHDA and CDR2 SQIVND (reference sequence). V dropped 5 bases and J dropped 4 bases, with 21 bases sitting between them. CDR3 sequence (DNA): TGTGCCAGTAGTGATAAATCCGCGACAGGAATAAATCAGCCCCAGCATTTT. Amino acids: CASSDKSATGINQPQHF.

J is TRBJ1-6 and V is TRBV11-2, with D tentatively TRBD1 (5 bases). Between the trimmed V and J ends, which lost 3 bases and 9 bases, there was a span of 12 bases. The CDR3 contains 14 residues. Germline CDR1 reads SGHAT; CDR2 reads FQNNGV. The CDR3 region is CASSFDRTGSPLHF. The CDR3 DNA reads as TGTGCCAGCAGCTTTGACAGAACAGGTTCACCCCTCCACTTT.

The rearrangement uses TRBV7-4 and TRBJ1-1; tentatively, D is TRBD1 (6 bases). Germline V CDR1 and CDR2: SGHVT, SQSDAQ. Trimming pared 5 bases from V and 0 bases from J, leaving 13 bases between. CDR3 size: 15 residues. In nucleotides, the CDR3 is TGTGCCAGCAGCGTAGGACAGACCCTGAACACTGAAGCTTTCTTT. As protein: CASSVGQTLNTEAFF.

The chain carries TRBV11-3 and TRBJ2-2; maybe TRBD1 (6 bases). This CDR3 region has 16 residues. The germline V gene has CDR1 SGHNT and CDR2 YENEEA. With 4 bases removed from V and 7 bases from J, the gap between germline ends came to 19 bases. CDR3 protein: CASSSSTGTTFGELFF. CDR3 coding DNA: TGTGCCAGCAGCTCGTCGACAGGCACTACTTTCGGGGAGCTGTTTTTT.

V usage is TRBV7-8 and J usage is TRBJ1-6, with 10 bases fitting TRBD1. The length of the CDR3 is 15 residues. After removal of 1 base from V and 9 bases from J, the junction contained 3 bases not matched to a gene. Germline CDR1 reads SGHVS; CDR2 reads FQNEAQ. CDR3 region: CASSLGRTGGSPLHF. The CDR3 bases are TGTGCCAGCAGCTTAGGTCGGACAGGGGGTTCACCCCTCCACTTT. Based on the CDR3 plus reference TRBV7-8 and TRBJ1-6, the full variable domain is GAGVSQSPRYKVAKRGQDVALRCDPISGHVSLFWYQQALGQGPEFLTYFQNEAQLDKSGLPSDRFFAERPEGSVSTLKIQRTQQEDSAVYLCASSLGRTGGSPLHFGNGTRLTVT.

This clone came up once. V is TRBV7-9 and J is TRBJ1-1, with D unresolved. Germline assignment: CDR1 SEHNR and CDR2 FQNEAQ (reference sequence). V was cut by 5 bases and J by 4 bases, with 11 bases left in between. CDR3 length: 13 residues. CDR3 protein: CASSQPPGTEAFF. Here the CDR3 DNA reads TGTGCCAGCAGCCAACCCCCGGGCACTGAAGCTTTCTTT. The variable domain in full, with the rest retrieved from reference TRBV7-9 and TRBJ1-1, is DTGVSQNPRHKITKRGQNVTFRCDPISEHNRLYWYRQTLGQGPEFLTYFQNEAQLEKSRLLSDRFSAERPKGSFSTLEIQRTEQGDSAMYLCASSQPPGTEAFFGQGTRLTVV.

The chain is built from TRBV6-2 or TRBV6-3 and TRBJ2-2; weak D call: TRBD2 (5 bases). In germline, CDR1 is MNHEY, CDR2 SVGEGT. The CDR3 loop spans 15 amino acids. V was cut by 1 base and J by 4 bases, with 10 bases left in between. The CDR3 DNA follows: TGTGCCAGCAGTTACTTCCCGGGGAGCACCGGGGAGCTGTTTTTT. Residues: CASSYFPGSTGELFF.

V and J are TRBV19 and TRBJ1-1; D unresolved. The germline V gene has CDR1 LNHDA and CDR2 SQIVND (reference sequence). The CDR3 has 15 residues. The germline V and J ends were trimmed by 2 bases and 0 bases, with 10 bases remaining between them. CDR3 nucleotide sequence: TGTGCCAGTAGTATATCGACGGAGATGAACACTGAAGCTTTCTTT. Translating gives CASSISTEMNTEAFF.

This clone was detected once. V gene TRBV10-3 combines with J gene TRBJ1-2; D might be TRBD1 (6 bases). The CDR3 covers 12 residues. Trimming took 0 bases from V and 9 from J, leaving 8 bases between them. Germline V lookup: CDR1 ENHRY, CDR2 SYGVKD. The chain's CDR3 is CAISESGARYTF. The CDR3 nucleotides read TGTGCCATCAGTGAGTCGGGGGCTCGCTACACCTTC.

The rearrangement uses TRBV11-2 and TRBJ2-7, with 10 bases lining up with TRBD2. Germline V gene data show CDR1 as SGHAT and CDR2 as FQNNGV. The CDR3 runs 16 residues. The V and J ends lost 1 base and 5 bases, in that order; junction bases with no gene match: 8. The CDR3: CASSLVLASGSNEQYF. The DNA for the CDR3 is TGTGCCAGCAGCTTAGTCTTGGCTAGCGGGAGCAACGAGCAGTACTTC.

This clone appeared once. V gene TRBV7-2 combines with J gene TRBJ2-5, with TRBD2 identical over 9 bases. V gave up 1 base and J gave up 5 bases; unmatched junction bases: 11. This CDR3 spans 17 amino acids. Germline lookup yields CDR1 SGHTA and CDR2 FQGNSA. CDR3 DNA: TGTGCCAGCAGCTTAGTGGGCGGGAGGGTTAGTGGTGAGACCCAGTACTTC. Amino acids: CASSLVGGRVSGETQYF.